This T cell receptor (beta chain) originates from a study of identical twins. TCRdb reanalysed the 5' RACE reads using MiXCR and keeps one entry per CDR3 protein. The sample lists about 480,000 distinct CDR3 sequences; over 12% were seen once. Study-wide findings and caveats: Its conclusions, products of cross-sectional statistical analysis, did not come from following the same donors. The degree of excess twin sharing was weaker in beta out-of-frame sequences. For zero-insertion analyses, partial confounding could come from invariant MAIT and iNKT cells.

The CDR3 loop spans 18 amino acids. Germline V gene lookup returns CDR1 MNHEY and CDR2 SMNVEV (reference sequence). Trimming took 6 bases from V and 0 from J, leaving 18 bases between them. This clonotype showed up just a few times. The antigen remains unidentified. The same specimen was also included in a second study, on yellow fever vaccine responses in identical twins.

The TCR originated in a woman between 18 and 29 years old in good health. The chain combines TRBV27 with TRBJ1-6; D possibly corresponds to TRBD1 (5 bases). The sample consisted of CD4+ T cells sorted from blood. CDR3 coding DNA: TGTGCCAGCAGCTCAGGGACGAAGGGGAGCTCCTATAATTCACCCCTCCACTTT. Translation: CASSSGTKGSSYNSPLHF.